Described below is a single T cell receptor beta chain sequence and its context. The entry originates in a study of control samples from healthy donors and cancer patients. Sequencing was performed with immunoSEQ multiplex PCR; in TCRdb, only in-frame clones are kept and a portion is missing. The sample carries under 200,000 clones, around 92% recorded once. V lost 2 bases to trimming and J lost 7 bases, with 18 bases between them. CDR1 SGHVS and CDR2 FQNEAQ come from the germline V gene. CDR3 length: 16 residues. The chain recombines TRBV7-8 with TRBJ2-4; D tentatively fits TRBD1 or TRBD2 (5 bases each). The sequence derives from a woman in her twenties or thirties in good health. Material: blood. In DNA, the CDR3 is TGTGCCAGCAGCTTATCCGGGACGGCGATGGGGAACATTCAGTACTTC. This translates into CASSLSGTAMGNIQYF. Full variable domain (missing parts from reference TRBV7-8 and TRBJ2-4): GAGVSQSPRYKVAKRGQDVALRCDPISGHVSLFWYQQALGQGPEFLTYFQNEAQLDKSGLPSDRFFAERPEGSVSTLKIQRTQQEDSAVYLCASSLSGTAMGNIQYFGAGTRLSVL.